This T cell receptor beta chain was recovered during a study of blood T cells in healthy people across ages. In its sample, this clonotype was seen a few times. Antigen unknown. Study outcomes and limitations: Significant beta diversity loss was already apparent by age approximately 40, declining roughly linearly. Long-lived and aged donors differed, with more naive CD4+ cells and higher diversity in the long-lived.

This CDR3 comprises 15 residues. CDR1 is SGHTA and CDR2 is FQGNSA in the germline V gene. Between the trimmed V and J ends, which lost 0 bases and 2 bases, there was a span of 9 bases. PCR was performed a second time for roughly 7 to 11 cycles using a sample-barcoded 5' primer and a J-beta primer mix. At least 2.5 million CDR3-containing paired-end reads were obtained per sample. TCRdb recomputed calls from the 5' RACE reads with MiXCR, one row per CDR3 protein. The sample lists about 580,000 distinct CDR3 sequences, roughly 48% occurring once. This chain joins TRBV7-2 and TRBJ2-3; D is undetermined. This receptor was identified in a man older than 75 in good health. The sequencing sample was made of blood. CDR3 in amino acids: CASSLAPLFTDTQYF. The CDR3, as DNA: TGTGCCAGCAGCTTAGCCCCACTTTTCACAGATACGCAGTATTTT. Complete variable domain (other parts from reference TRBV7-2 and TRBJ2-3): GAGVSQSPSNKVTEKGKDVELRCDPISGHTALYWYRQSLGQGLEFLIYFQGNSAPDKSGLPSDRFSAERTGGSVSTLTIQRTQQEDSAVYLCASSLAPLFTDTQYFGPGTRLTVL.